This TCR beta chain was found in a study of Graves' ophthalmopathy and Graves' hyperthyroidism. Background on the study: Prior to any treatment, peripheral blood was collected at the time of initial diagnosis.

Trimming took 6 bases from V and 9 from J, leaving 15 bases between them. The CDR3 extends over 11 amino acids. The germline V gene has CDR1 SQVTM and CDR2 ANQGSEA. This clonotype was recorded at least ten times. RNA transcripts were the template, and TCR beta CDR3 regions were amplified from them. The first-round RT-PCR employed HTBI primers together with the Qiagen OneStep RT-PCR kit. A multiplex PCR was then performed as the second round. Via MiXCR, TCRdb re-called the multiplex PCR reads, giving one row per CDR3 protein. The sample contains 500,000 to 800,000 distinct CDR3 sequences, 35% to 45% of which appear only once.

The specimen was peripheral blood. The chain uses TRBV29-1 and TRBJ2-7; the D is unclear. The sequence derives from an adult man with Graves' ophthalmopathy. The CDR3 is CSVLEALGQYF. CDR3 sequence (DNA): TGCAGCGTACTCGAGGCCTTGGGGCAGTACTTC.